This is a list of T cell receptor beta chains from one sample in a study of blood T cell repertoires in COVID-19. Only in-frame clones appear in the TCRdb table, and some are missing; sequencing was by immunoSEQ multiplex PCR. This table has 80,000 to 85,000 clones, approximately 84% appearing once. What was sequenced was peripheral blood. These receptors originate from a human donor in a cohort sampled during active COVID-19. Both conserved end residues are part of each CDR3. A D gene is named only where the DNA matches it firmly. Only some rows state a clone size, as once, few, many or a class for expanded clones.

CDR3aa	CDR3nt	v_gene	j_gene	d_gene	abundance
CASSYSLLAGGRVTGELFF	TGTGCCAGCAGTTACTCGCTGTTAGCGGGGGGGCGCGTCACCGGGGAGCTGTTTTTT	TRBV6-2/TRBV6-3	TRBJ2-2	TRBD2	NA
CASSPGRGNEQFF	TGTGCCAGCTCACCGGGCAGGGGCAATGAGCAGTTCTTC	TRBV18	TRBJ2-1	NA	once
CASSLGGRGNQPQHF	TGTGCCAGCAGCTTAGGGGGGAGGGGCAATCAGCCCCAGCATTTT	TRBV7-9	TRBJ1-5	NA	NA
CASSLVGSGIGTDTQYF	TGCGCCAGCAGCTTGGTTGGGAGCGGGATAGGCACAGATACGCAGTATTTT	TRBV5-1	TRBJ2-3	TRBD2	NA
CASSPAASYNEQFF	TGTGCCAGCAGCCCCGCCGCTAGCTACAATGAGCAGTTCTTC	TRBV5-4	TRBJ2-1	NA	few
CASSVTSGLTEAFF	TGTGCCAGCAGCGTAACGTCAGGACTCACTGAAGCTTTCTTT	TRBV9	TRBJ1-1	NA	NA
CASSPPNRGSYEQYF	TGTGCCAGCTCACCACCTAACAGGGGGTCCTACGAGCAGTACTTC	TRBV18	TRBJ2-7	TRBD1	NA
CASSLGAGGPNTEAFF	TGCGCCAGCAGCTTGGGTGCAGGGGGCCCCAACACTGAAGCTTTCTTT	TRBV5-1	TRBJ1-1	TRBD1	NA
CASSLTLARISNTGELFF	TGTGCCAGCAGCTTAACACTAGCGCGGATTTCGAACACCGGGGAGCTGTTTTTT	TRBV7-9	TRBJ2-2	TRBD2	NA
CSVEGRLNTEAFF	TGCAGCGTTGAGGGCAGGCTGAACACTGAAGCTTTCTTT	TRBV29-1	TRBJ1-1	NA	once
CASGTGIENQPQHF	TGTGCCAGCGGGACAGGGATAGAAAATCAGCCCCAGCATTTT	TRBV6-6	TRBJ1-5	TRBD1	NA
CASSVQGQPQHF	TGTGCCAGCAGTGTACAGGGACAGCCCCAGCATTTT	TRBV28	TRBJ1-5	NA	NA
CASSSTYEQYF	TGTGCCAGTAGTTCCACCTACGAGCAGTACTTC	TRBV19	TRBJ2-7	NA	NA
CASSPRLGVDEQYF	TGTGCCAGCTCACCACGACTGGGAGTCGACGAGCAGTACTTC	TRBV18	TRBJ2-7	NA	NA
CASSQAGTSGWDTQYF	TGCGCCAGCAGCCAAGCCGGGACTAGCGGGTGGGATACGCAGTATTTT	TRBV4-1	TRBJ2-3	TRBD2	NA
CASSLGTGGGEQYF	TGTGCCAGCAGCTTAGGGACAGGGGGCGGCGAGCAGTACTTC	TRBV11-3	TRBJ2-7	TRBD1	NA
CASSPLAGGSYNEQFF	TGTGCCAGCAGCCCCCTCGCGGGGGGGTCCTACAATGAGCAGTTCTTC	TRBV13	TRBJ2-1	TRBD2	NA
CSARGRVEQYF	TGCAGTGCTAGAGGCAGGGTCGAGCAGTACTTC	TRBV20-1	TRBJ2-7	NA	NA
CASSPGSYDEQFF	TGCGCCAGCTCGCCGGGATCATACGATGAGCAGTTCTTC	TRBV10-1	TRBJ2-1	NA	NA
CASGSTGGYTEAFF	TGTGCCAGCGGGTCGACAGGAGGATACACTGAAGCTTTCTTT	TRBV28	TRBJ1-1	NA	NA
CASSQVLTGHSGNTIYF	TGTGCCAGCAGCCAAGTGTTGACAGGCCACTCTGGAAACACCATATATTTT	TRBV3-1/TRBV3-2	TRBJ1-3	NA	NA
CASSLGPRAGGQNEQFF	TGTGCCAGCAGCTTAGGGCCTAGAGCGGGGGGGCAAAATGAGCAGTTCTTC	TRBV7-2	TRBJ2-1	TRBD2	NA
CAISERGGENEQFF	TGTGCCATCAGTGAGCGGGGGGGCGAGAATGAGCAGTTCTTC	TRBV10-3	TRBJ2-1	TRBD2	NA
CAWGSSGNTIYF	TGTGCCTGGGGGAGTTCTGGAAACACCATATATTTT	TRBV30	TRBJ1-3	NA	few
CASSSMGGRTEAFF	TGTGCCAGCAGCTCAATGGGGGGGAGAACTGAAGCTTTCTTT	TRBV5-6	TRBJ1-1	NA	NA
CASPPTIYEQYF	TGTGCCAGCCCCCCTACCATTTACGAGCAGTACTTC	TRBV19	TRBJ2-7	NA	NA
CASSLAQGWYF	TGTGCCAGCAGCTTAGCGCAGGGTTGGTACTTC	TRBV11-2	TRBJ2-7	NA	NA
CASSSTGIYGYTF	TGCGCCAGCAGCTCGACAGGGATCTATGGCTACACCTTC	TRBV5-1	TRBJ1-2	TRBD1	NA
CASSVEWGRAAYNEQFF	TGTGCCAGCAGCGTAGAGTGGGGGAGGGCCGCTTACAATGAGCAGTTCTTC	TRBV9	TRBJ2-1	TRBD2	NA